What follows is one T cell receptor beta chain and its context. Its antigen is not yet known. No base-level quality is on record; no much larger clone is a single base apart. These data belong to a study of T cell changes during pregnancy in multiple sclerosis (dated by TCRdb to between 2018 and 2021). About the investigation overall: The study examined how the T cell repertoire changed over the course of pregnancy in women with multiple sclerosis.

Libraries were made using the immunoSEQ multiplex PCR assay. In TCRdb, the immuneACCESS table is reduced to in-frame sequences with V and J assigned. These tables do not hold every clone; where another copy was compared, an unresolved V gene accounts for under half, and the others remain unexplained. Counted in this sample were some 110,000 clones; roughly 92% of them appeared once. The leading ten clones occupy 1.5% of the sample. The cysteine opens and the phenylalanine closes a CDR3 of 13 amino acids. The CDR3 DNA has 39 bases and is translated from base 1. The germline V gene yields MNHEY for CDR1 and SVGAGI for CDR2. Deletion took 9 bases off V and 7 bases off J, with a span of 16 bases between the germline ends.

Sequenced here: peripheral blood, sampled in the third trimester of pregnancy. The sequence came from a female donor with multiple sclerosis, enrolled in a pregnancy study. The sequence is built from TRBV6-5 and TRBJ1-5; a tentative D call is TRBD1 (6 bases match). The DNA reads TGTGCCAGTCAACAGGGTCTGGGACAGCCCCAGCATTTT. This translates into CASQQGLGQPQHF.